The clone carrying this T cell receptor (beta chain) was seen more than once but under ten times. In the original analysis: Nucleated cell counts were estimated from reference gene primer amplification. Measured with immunoSEQ multiplex PCR; TCRdb has only the in-frame clones, and not every one. V and J calls and clone size are copied from that table; D and trimming were computed from the DNA. The sample contains 70,000 or so clones, 86% of which appear only once. The trim removed 6 bases at V and 6 bases at J, leaving 6 bases unmatched. The CDR3 spans 14 residues. Germline V CDR1 and CDR2: KGHSH, LQKENI. This specimen belongs to a study of blood T cell repertoires in COVID-19.

The source is a man between 70 and 80 years old with active COVID-19. Sequencing was done on a sample of peripheral blood. V is TRBV18 and J is TRBJ1-5; 9 bases align to TRBD1. CDR3 loop: CASSLTGGAQPQHF. CDR3 nucleotide sequence: TGTGCCAGCTCCCTTACAGGGGGCGCTCAGCCCCAGCATTTT.